The 31 T cell receptor beta chains below come from one sample, sequenced in a study of blood T cell repertoires in COVID-19. This table comes from immunoSEQ multiplex PCR, and its TCRdb copy is limited to in-frame clones, with some not included. The sample carries around 380,000 clones, more than 70% recorded once. Sequencing was carried out using PBMCs or T cells enriched from blood (not recorded which). The receptors here all came from a young man who had recovered from COVID-19.

The chain links TRBV11-2 to TRBJ1-6; 10 positions match TRBD1. Trimming took 4 bases from V and 13 from J; bases not matched to a gene: 10. The CDR3 consists of 15 residues. The germline gives CDR1 SGHAT, CDR2 FQNNGV. CDR3 in amino acids: CASSSRTGGKAPLHF. The DNA of the CDR3 is TGTGCCAGCAGCTCTCGGACAGGGGGGAAAGCGCCCCTCCACTTT.

The chain joins TRBV24-1 to TRBJ2-2; D is undetermined. Looked up from germline, CDR1 is KGHDR and CDR2 is SFDVKD. This CDR3 contains 15 residues. Trimming pared 0 bases from V and 0 bases from J, leaving 4 bases between. The CDR3 spells CATSDLLANTGELFF. The CDR3 DNA sequence: TGTGCCACCAGTGATTTGCTAGCGAACACCGGGGAGCTGTTTTTT.

The chain links TRBV7-9 to TRBJ1-5; D ambiguous. Germline CDR1 reads SEHNR; CDR2 reads FQNEAQ (reference sequence). The CDR3 contains 16 residues. With 1 base removed from V and 6 bases from J, the gap between germline ends came to 16 bases. Here the CDR3 DNA reads TGTGCCAGCAGCTTAGTCGGTTTAGGAAGGAGTCAGCCCCAGCATTTT. Protein: CASSLVGLGRSQPQHF.

This chain joins TRBV5-5 and TRBJ1-1; TRBD1 agrees at 12 bases. The junction had 10 bases not matched to a gene; V was cut back by 3 bases and J by 10 bases. The CDR3 has 15 residues. The germline CDR1 and CDR2 sequences are SGHKS and YYEKEE (reference sequence). The CDR3 loop reads CASSSFRDRGLRAFF. The CDR3 coding sequence is TGTGCCAGCAGCTCTTTTCGGGACAGGGGGCTAAGAGCTTTCTTT.

The CDR3 region is CASSGTGGENYGYTF. The CDR3 nucleotides read TGTGCCAGCAGCGGGACAGGGGGGGAGAACTATGGCTACACCTTC. V is TRBV9 and J is TRBJ1-2; TRBD1 agrees at 10 bases. CDR3 length: 15 residues. The trim removed 3 bases at V and 2 bases at J, leaving 4 bases unmatched. Germline values: CDR1 SGDLS, CDR2 YYNGEE.

The chain is built from TRBV27 and TRBJ2-1; weak D call: TRBD1 (6 bases). The CDR3 is made up of 12 amino acids. Germline-derived CDR1 and CDR2 are MNHEY and SMNVEV (reference sequence). V lost 4 bases to trimming and J lost 12 bases, with 13 bases between them. DNA of the CDR3: TGTGCCAGCAGTTCAACAGGGCTCGGGCAGTTCTTC. It yields the protein CASSSTGLGQFF.

The CDR3 DNA sequence: TGTGCCAGTAGTATATTGATGGGCAGTAACTATGGCTACACCTTC. This codes for CASSILMGSNYGYTF. The chain couples TRBV19 to TRBJ1-2; no definite D call. V was pared by 2 bases and J by 1 base, with 11 bases between. Germline-derived CDR1 and CDR2 are LNHDA and SQIVND (reference sequence). The CDR3 has 15 amino acids.

For this clone: Other DNA sequences within the sample encode an identical CDR3. J is TRBJ1-2 and V is TRBV29-1, with 9 bases matching TRBD1. Germline CDR1 reads SQVTM; CDR2 reads ANQGSEA. CDR3 length: 13 amino acids. V trimming: 6 bases; J trimming: 0 bases; junction bases outside the gene matches: 2. CDR3 in DNA: TGCAGCGTCGGACAGGGGACTAACTATGGCTACACCTTC. Translating gives CSVGQGTNYGYTF.

The chain carries TRBV7-2 and TRBJ1-1; 8 bases are a match to TRBD1. Trimming at V came to 0 bases and at J to 8 bases, leaving 11 bases not matched to a gene. The germline CDR1 and CDR2 sequences are SGHTA and FQGNSA. The CDR3 contains 16 residues. The CDR3 sequence: CASSLALNQGAKEAFF. The CDR3 nucleotides are TGTGCCAGCAGCTTAGCGCTAAATCAGGGGGCAAAGGAAGCTTTCTTT.

The J gene is TRBJ1-2, the V gene TRBV29-1, with TRBD1 as a possible D gene (6 bases). CDR3 length: 14 amino acids. Germline V CDR1 and CDR2: SQVTM, ANQGSEA. V was shortened by 4 bases and J by 8 bases, with 20 bases between the two germline ends. CDR3 sequence reads: CSVGNEYGTRGYTF. The DNA of the CDR3 is TGCAGCGTTGGGAATGAGTACGGGACACGCGGCTACACCTTC. The whole variable domain, filled in from reference TRBV29-1 and TRBJ1-2, reads SAVISQKPSRDICQRGTSLTIQCQVDSQVTMMFWYRQQPGQSLTLIATANQGSEATYESGFVIDKFPISRPNLTFSTLTVSNMSPEDSSIYLCSVGNEYGTRGYTFGSGTRLTVV.

Of note for this clone: This specimen includes other DNA sequences encoding the same CDR3. The gene calls are TRBV7-9 and TRBJ1-5; 8 nucleotides match TRBD1. V shed 1 base, J shed 4 bases, and the junction held 3 bases outside the gene matches. This CDR3 contains 15 residues. Germline values: CDR1 SEHNR, CDR2 FQNEAQ (reference sequence). CDR3 residues: CASSLGTGTNQPQHF. CDR3 in DNA: TGTGCCAGCAGCTTAGGGACAGGGACGAATCAGCCCCAGCATTTT.

The chain carries TRBV7-9 and TRBJ1-2; the D gene is possibly TRBD1 (5 bases). The CDR3 has 15 residues. With 3 bases removed from V and 1 base from J, the gap between germline ends came to 12 bases. Germline lookup yields CDR1 SEHNR and CDR2 FQNEAQ (reference sequence). CDR3 nucleotides: TGTGCCAGCAGCTTGTCAGGGCCGAGTAACTATGGCTACACCTTC. It specifies CASSLSGPSNYGYTF.

This clone has more than one count but fewer than ten. The chain joins TRBV7-2 to TRBJ1-3, with D possibly matching TRBD1 (6 bases). This CDR3 region has 15 residues. CDR1 is SGHTA, CDR2 FQGNSA, per germline. Trimming took off 3 bases at V and 2 bases at J, with 11 bases between the two ends. The CDR3 reads CASSFGGSPGNTIYF. The CDR3 DNA reads TGTGCCAGCAGCTTTGGGGGCTCTCCTGGAAACACCATATATTTT.

CDR3 loop: CASSPGTGGINQPQHF. The CDR3 nucleotides are TGTGCCAGCTCACCTGGGACAGGGGGGATCAATCAGCCCCAGCATTTT. The chain combines TRBV18 with TRBJ1-5, with TRBD1 identical over 11 bases. Germline V gene lookup returns CDR1 KGHSH and CDR2 LQKENI. The CDR3 sequence is 16 residues long. The trim removed 3 bases at V and 3 bases at J, leaving 4 bases unmatched.

The chain is built from TRBV6-5 and TRBJ1-1, with D possibly TRBD1 on 5 matching bases. V was cut by 0 bases and J by 5 bases, with 10 bases left in between. The CDR3 is made up of 14 amino acids. Per the germline V gene, CDR1 is MNHEY and CDR2 is SVGAGI. The CDR3 region is CASSYSGGVTEAFF. Here the CDR3 DNA reads TGTGCCAGCAGTTACTCGGGGGGTGTTACTGAAGCTTTCTTT.

The rearrangement joins TRBV15 to TRBJ2-1; 8 bases are shared with TRBD1. V was clipped by 2 bases and J by 8 bases; unmatched bases: 8. From germline, CDR1 is LNHNV and CDR2 YYDKDF (reference sequence). The CDR3 runs 15 residues. The CDR3 here is CATSRPVRGLDEQFF. The DNA of the CDR3 is TGTGCCACCAGCAGACCGGTCAGGGGGCTTGATGAGCAGTTCTTC.

This clone was seen a few times. The V and J genes are TRBV9 and TRBJ1-4; 8 bases match TRBD1. The germline CDR1 and CDR2 sequences are SGDLS and YYNGEE. The CDR3 has 16 residues. The ends lost 0 bases at V and 3 bases at J; junction bases unmatched: 4. CDR3 protein: CASSVGAGQANEKLFF. CDR3 coding DNA: TGTGCCAGCAGCGTAGGGGCGGGACAGGCTAATGAAAAACTGTTTTTT. The full variable domain, with the rest looked up from reference TRBV9 and TRBJ1-4, is DSGVTQTPKHLITATGQRVTLRCSPRSGDLSVYWYQQSLDQGLQFLIQYYNGEERAKGNILERFSAQQFPDLHSELNLSSLELGDSALYFCASSVGAGQANEKLFFGSGTQLSVL.

The chain couples TRBV20-1 to TRBJ2-4; maybe TRBD1 (6 bases). The CDR3 runs 9 residues. Germline loops: CDR1 DFQATT, CDR2 SNEGSKA (reference sequence). V lost 5 bases, J lost 15 bases, and 11 bases lay in between. CDR3 nucleotide sequence: TGCAGTGCTCGCAGGGGCAGGTACTTC. It yields the protein CSARRGRYF.

For this clone: A read error may explain this, as a much larger clone is one base away. This CDR3 is also generated by other DNA sequences in the sample. The rearrangement uses TRBV25-1 and TRBJ1-6; maybe TRBD1 (5 bases). From germline, CDR1 is MGHDK and CDR2 SYGVNS. V lost 2 bases to trimming and J lost 4 bases, with 6 bases between them. This CDR3 contains 14 residues. The CDR3 DNA reads as TGTGCCAGCAGTGAACAGGGTTATAATTCACCCCTCCACTTT. This sequence encodes CASSEQGYNSPLHF.

The V gene is TRBV7-9, the J gene TRBJ1-6, with 7 bases that match TRBD1. The CDR3 contains 14 residues. The germline CDR1 and CDR2 sequences are SEHNR and FQNEAQ (reference sequence). The trim removed 5 bases at V and 7 bases at J, leaving 5 bases unmatched. The CDR3 region is CASSPQGLNSPLHF. The CDR3 DNA reads TGTGCCAGCAGCCCACAGGGGTTGAATTCACCCCTCCACTTT.

This chain uses TRBV4-2 with TRBJ2-5; 8 bases line up with TRBD1. This CDR3 contains 14 residues. The trim removed 0 bases at V and 5 bases at J, leaving 2 bases unmatched. Germline V gene lookup returns CDR1 LGHNA and CDR2 YNFKEQ. CDR3 coding DNA: TGTGCCAGCAGCCAAGACAGGGGGCGTGAGACCCAGTACTTC. This sequence encodes CASSQDRGRETQYF.

As DNA, the CDR3 is TGTGCCAGCAGCCAATTGGGACTAGCGGGAGAAACGCAGTATTTT. Translating it yields CASSQLGLAGETQYF. The V call is TRBV14, the J call TRBJ2-3, with 14 nucleotides matching TRBD2. V dropped 2 bases and J dropped 9; count of bases not matched to a gene: 4. CDR3 size: 15 residues. Germline-derived CDR1 and CDR2 are SGHDN and FVKESK.

The genes are TRBV5-6 and TRBJ1-4, with 8 nucleotides matching TRBD1. The CDR3 has 15 amino acids. The ends lost 3 bases at V and 2 bases at J; junction bases unmatched: 3. CDR1 SGHDT and CDR2 YYEEEE come from the germline V gene. CDR3 coding DNA: TGTGCCAGCAGCTGGACAGGGAACACTAATGAAAAACTGTTTTTT. It yields the protein CASSWTGNTNEKLFF.

This sequence joins TRBV5-5 and TRBJ1-2, with TRBD1 matching 10 bases. The CDR3 consists of 16 residues. Germline CDR1 is SGHKS and CDR2 is YYEKEE (reference sequence). After removal of 4 bases from V and 2 bases from J, the junction contained 8 bases not matched to a gene. The CDR3 region has the DNA TGTGCCAGCAGCCCGGACAGGGGGTTTTTAAACTATGGCTACACCTTC. It encodes CASSPDRGFLNYGYTF. Drawing the rest from reference TRBV5-5 and TRBJ1-2, the complete variable domain is DAGVTQSPTHLIKTRGQQVTLRCSPISGHKSVSWYQQVLGQGPQFIFQYYEKEERGRGNFPDRFSARQFPNYSSELNVNALLLGDSALYLCASSPDRGFLNYGYTFGSGTRLTVV.

This chain joins TRBV4-1 and TRBJ1-5, with D maybe TRBD1 (5 bases). CDR3 length: 15 amino acids. The germline V gene encodes CDR1 MGHRA and CDR2 YSYEKL. V lost 4 bases to trimming and J lost 1 base, with 11 bases between them. In DNA, the CDR3 is TGCGCCAGCAGCCTCGCGGGGGAAAGCAATCAGCCCCAGCATTTT. It translates to CASSLAGESNQPQHF.

The genes are TRBV6-5 and TRBJ1-1; D is uncertain. The V end lost 5 bases, the J end lost 0 bases, and 7 bases lay between the germline ends. This CDR3 has 13 amino acids. The germline CDR1 and CDR2 sequences are MNHEY and SVGAGI. CDR3 sequence (DNA): TGTGCCAGCAGTCCAGTGATGAACACTGAAGCTTTCTTT. This translates into CASSPVMNTEAFF.

This clone has just one count. The chain uses TRBV30 and TRBJ1-5, with a tentative D call TRBD1 (5 bases). CDR1 and CDR2 from the germline V gene are GTSNPN and SVGIG (reference sequence). The CDR3 consists of 13 residues. V was cut by 1 base and J by 5 bases, with 9 bases left in between. The CDR3 here is CAWSDGAHQPQHF. Written as DNA, the CDR3 is TGTGCCTGGAGTGATGGGGCCCATCAGCCCCAGCATTTT.

The chain recombines TRBV6-5 with TRBJ1-4; maybe TRBD1 (5 bases). V was trimmed by 0 bases and J by 8 bases, leaving 13 bases between them. The CDR3 covers 15 residues. Germline V CDR1 and CDR2: MNHEY, SVGAGI. CDR3 protein: CASSYSPGSREKLFF. CDR3 in DNA: TGTGCCAGCAGTTACTCTCCAGGGTCAAGGGAAAAACTGTTTTTT.

CDR3 nucleotide sequence: TGTGCCAGCAGTTACTCGGAGGGGGCCCTTGGGGGCTACACCTTC. It yields the protein CASSYSEGALGGYTF. This chain connects TRBV6-2 or TRBV6-3 to TRBJ1-2, with TRBD1 identical over 7 bases. The CDR3 is 15 residues long. J gave up 8 bases and V 0 bases, and 9 bases lay outside the gene matches. Germline CDR1 and CDR2: MNHEY and SVGEGT.

The V and J genes are TRBV5-4 and TRBJ2-1, with D perhaps matching TRBD1 (5 bases). The germline CDR1 and CDR2 sequences are SGHNT and YYREEE (reference sequence). The length of the CDR3 is 15 residues. V was shortened by 1 base and J by 6 bases, with 14 bases between the two germline ends. The CDR3 sequence: CASSLSQGISNEQFF. CDR3 DNA sequence: TGTGCCAGCAGCTTGAGCCAGGGTATAAGCAATGAGCAGTTCTTC. Looking up the rest from reference TRBV5-4 and TRBJ2-1 gives the full variable domain: ETGVTQSPTHLIKTRGQQVTLRCSSQSGHNTVSWYQQALGQGPQFIFQYYREEENGRGNFPPRFSGLQFPNYSSELNVNALELDDSALYLCASSLSQGISNEQFFGPGTRLTVL.

The chain links TRBV25-1 to TRBJ2-3; 9 bases are a match to TRBD1. The germline gives CDR1 MGHDK, CDR2 SYGVNS. This CDR3 has 15 residues. Trimming removed 6 bases from V and 3 bases from J; junction bases left unmatched: 7. The CDR3 nucleotides read TGTGCCAGCAGCCCGCACGGGACAGGGACAGATACGCAGTATTTT. Its protein product is CASSPHGTGTDTQYF. Filled out from reference TRBV25-1 and TRBJ2-3, the complete variable domain reads EADIYQTPRYLVIGTGKKITLECSQTMGHDKMYWYQQDPGMELHLIHYSYGVNSTEKGDLSSESTVSRIRTEHFPLTLESARPSHTSQYLCASSPHGTGTDTQYFGPGTRLTVL.